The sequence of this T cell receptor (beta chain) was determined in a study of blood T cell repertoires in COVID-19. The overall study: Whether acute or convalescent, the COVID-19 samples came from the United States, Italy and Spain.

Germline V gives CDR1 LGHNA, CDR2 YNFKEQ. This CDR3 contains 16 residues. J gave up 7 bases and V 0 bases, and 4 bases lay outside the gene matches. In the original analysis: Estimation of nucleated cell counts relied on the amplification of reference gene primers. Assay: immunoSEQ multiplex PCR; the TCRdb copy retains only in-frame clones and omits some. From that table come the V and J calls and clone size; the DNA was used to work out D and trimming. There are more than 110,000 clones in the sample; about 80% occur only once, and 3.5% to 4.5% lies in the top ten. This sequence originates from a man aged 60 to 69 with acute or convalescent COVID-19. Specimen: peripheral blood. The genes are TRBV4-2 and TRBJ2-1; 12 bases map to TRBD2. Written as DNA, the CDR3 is TGTGCCAGCAGCCAAGAGACTAGCGGGAGTTTAAATGAGCAGTTCTTC. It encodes CASSQETSGSLNEQFF.